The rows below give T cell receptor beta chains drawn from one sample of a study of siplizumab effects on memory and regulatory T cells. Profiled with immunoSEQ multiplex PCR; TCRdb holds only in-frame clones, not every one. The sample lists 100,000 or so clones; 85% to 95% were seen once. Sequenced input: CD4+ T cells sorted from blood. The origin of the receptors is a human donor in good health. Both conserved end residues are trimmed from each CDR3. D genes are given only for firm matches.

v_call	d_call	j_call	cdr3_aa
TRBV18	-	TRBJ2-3	ASSPTDTQY
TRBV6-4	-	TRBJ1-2	ASSDGAGRHGYT
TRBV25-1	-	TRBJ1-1	ASSESGTEAF
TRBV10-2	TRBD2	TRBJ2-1	ASRNLAGKTYNEQF
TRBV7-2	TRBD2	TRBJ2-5	ASSLVSGRAGETQY
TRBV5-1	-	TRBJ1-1	ASTPGERSSTEAF
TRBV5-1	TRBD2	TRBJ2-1	VSSPTAGGPYNEQF
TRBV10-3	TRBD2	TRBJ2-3	AISQGLAVTDTQY
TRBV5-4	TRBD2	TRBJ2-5	ASSSRTSGMETQY
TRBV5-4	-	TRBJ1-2	ASREQGGPLGYT
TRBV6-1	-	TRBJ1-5	ASSEQGYGQPQH
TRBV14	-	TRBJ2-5	ASSRRGARETQY
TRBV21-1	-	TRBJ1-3	ASGLDVHSGNTIY
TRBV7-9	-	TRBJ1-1	ASSVGVGGVAF
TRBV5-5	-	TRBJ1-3	ASSLISDSQNTIY
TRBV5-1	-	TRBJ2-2	ASSLEGTTGELF
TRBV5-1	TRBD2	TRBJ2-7	ASSAYLAGGLPGYEQY
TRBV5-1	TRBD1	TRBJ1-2	ASSPGQGAGGYT
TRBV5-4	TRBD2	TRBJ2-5	ASSLAFSGGPQETQY
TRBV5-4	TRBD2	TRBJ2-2	ASSSSGGADTGELF
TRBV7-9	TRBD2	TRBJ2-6	ASRRLAGVGANVLT
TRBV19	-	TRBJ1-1	ASSATGNTEAF
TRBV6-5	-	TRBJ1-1	ATLVGSTEAF
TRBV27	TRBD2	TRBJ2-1	ASSSTSVSYNEQF
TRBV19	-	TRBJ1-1	ASKIQGRTEAF
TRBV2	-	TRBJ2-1	ASTDITPYNEQF
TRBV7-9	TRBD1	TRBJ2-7	ASSVGTGGPYEQY
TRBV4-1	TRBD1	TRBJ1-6	ASSQKTGWNNSPLH
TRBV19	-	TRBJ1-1	ASSIERAGHRNTEAF
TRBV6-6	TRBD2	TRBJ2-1	ASSYLTGTTYNEQF
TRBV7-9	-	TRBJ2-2	ASSKSGGATGELF
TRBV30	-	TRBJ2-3	AWSPGRRTDTDTQY
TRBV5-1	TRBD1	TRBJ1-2	ASSRDGTGSDGYT
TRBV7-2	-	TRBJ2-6	ASSLHLRAGANVLT
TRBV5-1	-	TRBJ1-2	ASSSDRYGYT
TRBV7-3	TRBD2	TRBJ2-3	ASSRGGTSTDTQY
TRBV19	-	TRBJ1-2	ASARWGYGYT
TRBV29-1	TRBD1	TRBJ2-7	SVVWTGGSYEQY
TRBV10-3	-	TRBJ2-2	AISDRKETGELF
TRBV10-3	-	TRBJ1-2	AIRSQDGYGYT
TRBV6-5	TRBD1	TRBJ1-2	ASSFGQGQNGYT
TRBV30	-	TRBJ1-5	AWSVGVGPSNQPQH
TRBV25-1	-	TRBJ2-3	ASSEYVGTDTQY
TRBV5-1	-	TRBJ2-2	ASSPGTLNTGELF
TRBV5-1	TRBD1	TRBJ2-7	ASSPGQGISEQY
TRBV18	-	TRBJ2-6	ASSPLDTAGGANVLT